The 24 T cell receptor beta chains given below trace back to one sample, sequenced in a study of T-cell reconstitution after alpha-beta-depleted transplantation in children. Unique molecular identifiers were used in preparing the TCRbeta library. One entry per CDR3 protein, called by TCRdb with MiXCR from the PCR reads. The sample includes approximately 270,000 distinct CDR3 sequences, 20% to 30% of them seen just once. The source was PBMCs, mostly from graft donor cells, collected 360 days after TCRalphabeta/CD19-depleted stem cell transplant. Receptors were obtained from a female patient aged 2 to 10 who had a stem cell transplant for congenital amegakaryocytic thrombocytopenia, so the T cells may come from the graft donor.

This sequence joins TRBV18 and TRBJ2-3, with TRBD2 as a possible D gene (5 bases). CDR3 size: 16 residues. V was pared by 2 bases and J by 3 bases, with 15 bases between. CDR1 is KGHSH, CDR2 LQKENI, per germline. This CDR3 reads CASSPELGTFTDTQYF. The DNA for the CDR3 is TGTGCCAGCTCACCAGAACTAGGAACCTTTACAGATACGCAGTATTTT.

The CDR3 DNA is TGTGCCAGCAGCTTAGTGGAAGGAGTAAGGGGCCACGAGCAGTACTTC. It specifies CASSLVEGVRGHEQYF. The chain couples TRBV7-8 to TRBJ2-7, with D possibly matching TRBD1 (5 bases). The CDR3 is 16 residues long. The V gene's germline CDR1 is SGHVS and CDR2 FQNEAQ. V was trimmed by 1 base and J by 5 bases, leaving 18 bases between them.

This sequence joins TRBV7-6 and TRBJ2-1, with D perhaps TRBD1 (5 bases). This CDR3 has 15 amino acids. V was shortened by 6 bases and J by 1 base, with 13 bases between the two germline ends. The germline CDR1 and CDR2 sequences are SGHVS and FNYEAQ. CDR3 sequence (DNA): TGTGCCAGCAGATCCGACAGTTCTTCCTACAATGAGCAGTTCTTC. It encodes CASRSDSSSYNEQFF.

This clonotype was counted between two and nine times. The chain recombines TRBV20-1 with TRBJ2-5, with D maybe TRBD1 (6 bases). The germline CDR1 and CDR2 sequences are DFQATT and SNEGSKA (reference sequence). With 6 bases removed from V and 5 bases from J, the gap between germline ends came to 25 bases. CDR3 length equals 16 residues. The CDR3 sequence is CSAPRFTTGTGETQYF. CDR3 bases: TGCAGTGCACCGAGGTTCACAACAGGGACCGGGGAGACCCAGTACTTC.

The CDR3 here is CASSYSVAGLPDTQYF. CDR3 DNA sequence: TGTGCCAGCAGTTACTCGGTAGCGGGTCTCCCAGATACGCAGTATTTT. The chain joins TRBV6-5 to TRBJ2-3; 7 nucleotides line up with TRBD2. CDR1 and CDR2 from the germline V gene are MNHEY and SVGAGI. Trimming at V came to 0 bases and at J to 4 bases, leaving 7 bases not matched to a gene. The CDR3 loop spans 16 amino acids.

The CDR3 protein is CASSIFEVDRSGYTF. The CDR3 nucleotides read TGTGCCAGTAGTATATTTGAGGTCGACAGGAGTGGCTACACCTTC. The chain joins TRBV19 to TRBJ1-2; D perhaps matches TRBD1 (6 bases). Trimming shortened V by 2 bases and J by 7 bases, and 17 bases separated the two germline ends. Looked up from germline, CDR1 is LNHDA and CDR2 is SQIVND (reference sequence). CDR3 length equals 15 residues.

Many counts were recorded for this clonotype. The V and J genes are TRBV6-5 and TRBJ2-2, with 10 positions matching TRBD2. Germline V lookup: CDR1 MNHEY, CDR2 SVGAGI. After removal of 2 bases from V and 6 bases from J, the junction contained 9 bases not matched to a gene. This CDR3 region has 17 residues. In nucleotides, the CDR3 is TGTGCCAGCAGTTACGCTAGCGGGAGCCTCGTCTCCGGGGAGCTGTTTTTT. Residues: CASSYASGSLVSGELFF.

The rearrangement links TRBV20-1 to TRBJ2-7, with D perhaps TRBD1 (5 bases). Trimming stripped 6 bases from V and 6 bases from J, with 15 bases between. Per the germline V gene, CDR1 is DFQATT and CDR2 is SNEGSKA (reference sequence). The CDR3 has 12 amino acids. The CDR3 is CSATDILIEQYF. The CDR3 DNA sequence: TGCAGTGCAACGGACATCCTTATCGAGCAGTACTTC.

This clonotype was detected a few times. Relative to the germline gene, one junction end is altered; a read error may explain this. V gene TRBV6-2 or TRBV6-3 combines with J gene TRBJ2-1, with 7 bases fitting TRBD2. The CDR3 covers 16 residues. From germline, CDR1 is MNHEY and CDR2 SVGEGT. CDR3 in DNA: TGTGCCAGCAGTCCTGGACTAGTGACCTCCGACAATGAGCAGTTCTTC. As protein: CASSPGLVTSDNEQFF.

This clonotype was counted a few times. This chain uses TRBV25-1 with TRBJ1-1, with D possibly being TRBD1 (5 bases). CDR1 MGHDK and CDR2 SYGVNS come from the germline V gene. The CDR3 runs to 15 residues. V lost 2 bases to trimming and J lost 2 bases, with 12 bases between them. The CDR3 sequence: CASSEAGTQNTEAFF. The CDR3 nucleotides read TGTGCCAGCAGTGAAGCAGGGACTCAAAACACTGAAGCTTTCTTT.

Many counts were recorded for this clonotype. The V and J genes are TRBV24-1 and TRBJ2-3; perhaps TRBD1 as D (5 bases). Trimming took off 3 bases at V and 0 bases at J, with 9 bases between the two ends. Looked up from germline, CDR1 is KGHDR and CDR2 is SFDVKD. This CDR3 spans 15 amino acids. The CDR3 sequence is CATSDATASTDTQYF. The CDR3 coding sequence is TGTGCCACCAGTGATGCGACAGCTAGCACAGATACGCAGTATTTT.

A few counts support this clonotype. CDR3 residues: CAISDPVFAGRTFF. The CDR3 DNA reads TGTGCCATCAGTGACCCGGTTTTTGCGGGAAGGACGTTCTTC. The V and J genes are TRBV10-3 and TRBJ2-1, with a weak D call TRBD2 (6 bases). The V end was cut by 3 bases, the J end by 15 bases, with 21 bases between. The CDR3 sequence is 14 residues long. CDR1 is ENHRY, CDR2 SYGVKD, per germline.

The J gene is TRBJ2-7, the V gene TRBV6-2 or TRBV6-3, with TRBD1 identical over 10 bases. This CDR3 contains 14 residues. Looked up from germline, CDR1 is MNHEY and CDR2 is SVGEGT. Unmatched junction bases numbered 7, after V lost 9 bases and J lost 2 bases. The CDR3 region has the DNA TGTGCCAGTGCCGATGGACAGGGGGCCTACGAGCAGTACTTC. Translating gives CASADGQGAYEQYF.

This clonotype came up a few times. The rearrangement links TRBV3-1 to TRBJ1-4, with 9 bases that match TRBD1. The CDR3 spans 16 residues. Per the germline V gene, CDR1 is LGHDT and CDR2 is YNNKEL (reference sequence). V lost 1 base, J lost 7 bases, and 7 bases stayed unmatched. Here the CDR3 reads CASSQGTGTGSEKLFF. CDR3 nucleotide sequence: TGTGCCAGCAGCCAAGGAACCGGGACAGGGAGTGAAAAACTGTTTTTT.

This chain joins TRBV5-1 and TRBJ1-2; D is unclear. With 2 bases removed from V and 4 bases from J, the gap between germline ends came to 9 bases. The CDR3 is 13 amino acids. CDR1 SGHRS and CDR2 YFSETQ come from the germline V gene. The CDR3 here is CASSFGEIYGYTF. CDR3 coding DNA: TGCGCCAGCAGCTTCGGGGAAATCTATGGCTACACCTTC.

This clonotype was found a few times. The CDR3 region has the DNA TGTGCCACCAGGGGGCTCGCGAACACCGGGGAGCTGTTTTTT. It codes for CATRGLANTGELFF. V is TRBV10-3 and J is TRBJ2-2; the match to TRBD1 covers 8 bases. The CDR3 has 14 residues. V gave up 10 bases and J gave up 0 bases; unmatched junction bases: 4. Germline CDR1 is ENHRY and CDR2 is SYGVKD.

V and J are TRBV20-1 and TRBJ2-7; TRBD1 agrees at 9 bases. With 1 base clipped from V and 4 bases from J, the junction kept 5 bases outside the gene matches. The CDR3 has 14 residues. CDR1 and CDR2 (germline): DFQATT, SNEGSKA (reference sequence). DNA of the CDR3: TGCAGTGCTAGAGTGGACAGGGGTATGTACGAGCAGTACTTC. This encodes CSARVDRGMYEQYF.

This clonotype was counted between two and nine times. The gene calls are TRBV4-2 and TRBJ1-5, with TRBD1 matching 9 bases. This CDR3 has 16 amino acids. Trimming at V came to 3 bases and at J to 2 bases, leaving 5 bases not matched to a gene. The germline CDR1 and CDR2 sequences are LGHNA and YNFKEQ. CDR3 DNA sequence: TGTGCCAGCAGCCAGAGGACAGGGGTGGGCAATCAGCCCCAGCATTTT. Amino acid sequence: CASSQRTGVGNQPQHF.

The chain links TRBV18 to TRBJ1-1, with D unresolved. The CDR3 sequence is 17 residues long. Between the trimmed V and J ends, which lost 3 bases and 0 bases, there was a span of 17 bases. CDR1 is KGHSH, CDR2 LQKENI, per germline. In nucleotides, the CDR3 is TGTGCCAGCTCACCCGATTATGGTCCCCTTTTGAACACTGAAGCTTTCTTT. This translates into CASSPDYGPLLNTEAFF.

J is TRBJ2-1 and V is TRBV27, with no clear D. V was cut by 4 bases and J by 8 bases, with 21 bases left in between. Germline V gene sequence: CDR1 MNHEY, CDR2 SMNVEV (reference sequence). The CDR3 loop spans 16 amino acids. The CDR3 DNA reads as TGTGCCAGCAGTTCTAAAGCTGGCATCAGTTTCTATGAGCAGTTCTTC. It yields the protein CASSSKAGISFYEQFF.

The chain combines TRBV20-1 with TRBJ2-5; D is uncertain. This CDR3 region has 13 residues. V was pared by 4 bases and J by 5 bases, with 14 bases between. Looked up from germline, CDR1 is DFQATT and CDR2 is SNEGSKA (reference sequence). The CDR3 here is CSAIFASGETQYF. In nucleotides, the CDR3 is TGCAGTGCTATCTTCGCCAGTGGGGAGACCCAGTACTTC.

V is TRBV6-2 or TRBV6-3 and J is TRBJ2-3; D might be TRBD2 (6 bases). The CDR3 has 18 amino acids. CDR1 and CDR2 (germline): MNHEY, SVGEGT. With 3 bases removed from V and 6 bases from J, the gap between germline ends came to 25 bases. CDR3 residues: CASSYNPRKDGTSDTQYF. DNA for the CDR3: TGTGCCAGCAGTTATAATCCCCGGAAAGATGGGACTTCCGATACGCAGTATTTT.

V gene TRBV7-2 combines with J gene TRBJ1-1; D is ambiguous. CDR1 and CDR2 from the germline V gene are SGHTA and FQGNSA. Deletions cut 2 bases from V and 4 bases from J, with 11 bases between. There are 14 residues in the CDR3. The CDR3 DNA sequence: TGTGCCAGCAGCTTAACCAGGCGCGGCACTGAAGCTTTCTTT. Translating gives CASSLTRRGTEAFF.

This rearrangement joins TRBV19 to TRBJ1-1, with D possibly TRBD1 on 5 matching bases. Trimming stripped 4 bases from V and 2 bases from J, with 17 bases between. Germline assignment: CDR1 LNHDA and CDR2 SQIVND (reference sequence). The CDR3 consists of 16 residues. In DNA form, the CDR3 reads TGTGCCAGTAGTAGACACGGGACGGGCTATAACACTGAAGCTTTCTTT. Its protein is CASSRHGTGYNTEAFF.